A single sample is the source of the 13 T cell receptor beta chains below, sequenced in a study of shared clonotypes between healthy human individuals. The repertoire was sequenced with immunoSEQ multiplex PCR; TCRdb's copy has only in-frame clones and lacks some. Of just over 2,000,000 clones listed, 95% were seen once; the top ten hold 0.1% to 0.15%. Sequencing was carried out using naive CD4+ T cells sorted from blood. Regarding subset: CD45RA+ positively selected. All receptors come from a man aged 18 to 30 in good health.

The V call is TRBV28, the J call TRBJ2-1; 10 bases align to TRBD1. V trimming: 8 bases; J trimming: 0 bases; junction bases outside the gene matches: 16. Germline V gene data show CDR1 as MDHEN and CDR2 as SYDVKM. This CDR3 region has 19 residues. CDR3 loop: CASGLDRGIGRGSYNEQFF. CDR3 coding DNA: TGTGCCAGCGGCTTGGACAGGGGGATAGGTAGGGGCTCCTACAATGAGCAGTTCTTC.

The genes are TRBV6-5 and TRBJ1-5, with D unresolved. The germline V gene has CDR1 MNHEY and CDR2 SVGAGI. V lost 2 bases, J lost 1 base, and 9 bases lay in between. The CDR3 totals 15 residues. The CDR3 bases are TGTGCCAGCAGTTACGGCACAACGAGCAATCAGCCCCAGCATTTT. As protein: CASSYGTTSNQPQHF.

Note on this clone: At the DNA level, this CDR3 is encoded by other sequences in the same sample as well. The chain recombines TRBV10-3 with TRBJ2-3, with no clear D. V dropped 6 bases and J dropped 3 bases, with 7 bases sitting between them. This CDR3 has 12 residues. Germline V gene lookup returns CDR1 ENHRY and CDR2 SYGVKD. CDR3 loop: CAISASTDTQYF. The CDR3 nucleotides read TGTGCCATCAGCGCATCGACAGATACGCAGTATTTT.

The chain carries TRBV5-1 and TRBJ1-5; D uncertain. The length of the CDR3 is 15 residues. Germline-derived CDR1 and CDR2 are SGHRS and YFSETQ. Trimming shortened V by 0 bases and J by 7 bases, and 14 bases separated the two germline ends. This CDR3 reads CASSLGAGEEQPQHF. In DNA, the CDR3 is TGCGCCAGCAGCTTGGGAGCGGGAGAGGAACAGCCCCAGCATTTT.

The table lists this clone with a count of one. This chain connects TRBV6-5 to TRBJ1-1, with D hard to call. Trimming shortened V by 5 bases and J by 4 bases, and 8 bases separated the two germline ends. CDR1 and CDR2 (germline): MNHEY, SVGAGI. The CDR3 runs to 12 residues. CDR3 DNA: TGTGCCAGCAGTCGAGCCTCCACTGAAGCTTTCTTT. Amino acid sequence: CASSRASTEAFF.

This chain joins TRBV11-2 and TRBJ2-7; 7 nucleotides align to TRBD1. CDR1 is SGHAT, CDR2 FQNNGV, per germline. The V and J ends lost 5 bases and 3 bases, in that order; junction bases with no gene match: 4. The length of the CDR3 is 13 residues. The CDR3, as DNA: TGTGCCAGCAGCGGCCGGGACAGCTACGAGCAGTACTTC. Translated, it gives CASSGRDSYEQYF.

The rearrangement uses TRBV6-5 and TRBJ2-3; tentative D call: TRBD2 (5 bases). CDR1 and CDR2 from the germline V gene are MNHEY and SVGAGI. Trimming cost V 7 bases and J 0 bases, with 14 bases left between them. There are 15 residues in the CDR3. Here the CDR3 DNA reads TGTGCCAGCACCCTGAGCGGAGCAAGCACAGATACGCAGTATTTT. Residues: CASTLSGASTDTQYF.

The DNA for the CDR3 is TGTGCCAGTAGTATAGATAATGACAGGGGGACCTACGAGCAGTACTTC. This encodes CASSIDNDRGTYEQYF. The V and J genes are TRBV19 and TRBJ2-7; the match to TRBD1 covers 9 bases. The CDR3 length is 16 residues. Losses at the gene ends were 0 bases for V and 2 bases for J; bases not matched to a gene: 5. The germline gives CDR1 LNHDA, CDR2 SQIVND (reference sequence).

The J gene is TRBJ2-5, the V gene TRBV7-2; the D gene is possibly TRBD1 (5 bases). This CDR3 is 15 amino acids long. Germline assignment: CDR1 SGHTA and CDR2 FQGNSA. The V gene lost 2 bases and the J gene lost 0 bases, with 10 bases spanning the gap. DNA of the CDR3: TGTGCCAGCAGCTTACCAGGGTGGTACCAAGAGACCCAGTACTTC. This encodes CASSLPGWYQETQYF.

The J gene is TRBJ2-7, the V gene TRBV19, with 14 bases matching TRBD2. The germline gives CDR1 LNHDA, CDR2 SQIVND (reference sequence). This CDR3 region has 18 residues. Trimming took 1 base from V and 0 from J; bases not matched to a gene: 5. Here the CDR3 reads CASSIVPGTSGSSYEQYF. The CDR3 DNA follows: TGTGCCAGTAGTATAGTGCCCGGGACTAGCGGGAGCTCCTACGAGCAGTACTTC.

For the CDR3, the DNA is TGTGCCAGCTCACCTCCGACTAGCGCGAACACCGGGGAGCTGTTTTTT. This translates into CASSPPTSANTGELFF. J is TRBJ2-2 and V is TRBV18; 8 nucleotides match TRBD2. Germline V gene sequence: CDR1 KGHSH, CDR2 LQKENI. The CDR3 contains 16 residues. The V and J ends lost 3 bases and 0 bases, in that order; junction bases with no gene match: 3.

This rearrangement joins TRBV27 to TRBJ2-7; TRBD1 matches 7 bases. The CDR3 is 14 residues long. V shed 5 bases and J 4 bases; nucleotides not matched to a gene: 8. Germline CDR1 is MNHEY and CDR2 is SMNVEV (reference sequence). The CDR3 coding sequence is TGTGCCAGCAGTCCATGGGGACAGCCTTACGAGCAGTACTTC. It specifies CASSPWGQPYEQYF.

The CDR3, as DNA: TGCGCCAGCACGGGACAGGGGACCAATTCACCCCTCCACTTT. Translation gives CASTGQGTNSPLHF. The V gene is TRBV10-2, the J gene TRBJ1-6, with TRBD1 identical over 10 bases. Trimming removed 7 bases from V and 7 bases from J; junction bases left unmatched: 4. Per the germline V gene, CDR1 is WSHSY and CDR2 is SAAADI. The length of the CDR3 is 14 residues.